The 27 T cell receptor beta chains in this list originate from one sample, sequenced in a study of T cells in Graves' hyperthyroidism and ophthalmopathy (dated 2019 in TCRdb). The library relied on multiplex PCR. The listed sequencing device is Illumina HiSeq 2000. The TCR beta CDR3 regions were amplified from the RNA transcripts. A first-round RT-PCR of the TCR CDR3 used the HTBI primer set with the Qiagen OneStep RT-PCR kit. Using fastp trimming at Q25 and MiXCR clonotype assembly, TCRdb reanalyzed the public sequencing data and kept in-frame beta chains. Each CDR3 protein appears once, grouped with its most common genes and DNA. Here the sample has under 550,000 distinct CDR3 sequences; about 20% occur a single time. The ten biggest clones cover 45% to 50% of the sample. Material: blood. Receptors originate from a middle-aged man with Graves' ophthalmopathy.

This clonotype has ten or more counts. This chain connects TRBV11-2 to TRBJ2-7; 7 positions match TRBD2. The CDR3 is 15 residues long. Germline V gene sequence: CDR1 SGHAT, CDR2 FQNNGV. V lost 5 bases, J lost 4 bases, and 11 bases stayed unmatched. The CDR3 region is CASSGGVHPIYEQYF. CDR3 sequence (DNA): TGTGCCAGCAGCGGGGGGGTCCACCCCATTTACGAGCAGTACTTC.

This clonotype was picked up a small number of times. V gene TRBV27 combines with J gene TRBJ1-1, with D possibly matching TRBD1 (6 bases). CDR1 MNHEY and CDR2 SMNVEV come from the germline V gene (reference sequence). The V gene lost 3 bases and the J gene lost 1 base, with 9 bases spanning the gap. The CDR3 has 14 amino acids. The CDR3 spells CASSFGGANTEAFF. The CDR3 region has the DNA TGTGCCAGCAGTTTCGGGGGCGCGAACACTGAAGCTTTCTTT.

This clonotype has a count of ten or more. The chain joins TRBV5-1 to TRBJ1-5; TRBD1 might be the D (5 bases). CDR1 is SGHRS and CDR2 is YFSETQ in the germline V gene. Trimming pared 7 bases from V and 2 bases from J, leaving 19 bases between. The CDR3 consists of 16 residues. The CDR3 DNA is TGCGCCAGCCCGGGGTGGGGGAATCATTGCAATCAGCCCCAGCATTTT. This gives the protein CASPGWGNHCNQPQHF.

To note about this clonotype: Since a much larger clone is just one base distant, this may be a read error. The chain links TRBV20-1 to TRBJ1-2; D unresolved. The CDR3 loop spans 18 amino acids. CDR1 and CDR2 (germline): DFQATT, SNEGSKA (reference sequence). Trimming cost V 1 base and J 0 bases, with 21 bases left between them. The CDR3, as DNA: TGCAGTGCTAGAGCGGGGAGCAGCACCCAAGCAGCTAACTATGGCTACACCTTC. Its protein is CSARAGSSTQAANYGYTF.

The chain is built from TRBV5-1 and TRBJ1-6; D is perhaps TRBD1 (5 bases). Deletions cut 7 bases from V and 10 bases from J, with 21 bases between. The germline CDR1 and CDR2 sequences are SGHRS and YFSETQ. The CDR3 spans 15 residues. The CDR3, as DNA: TGCGCCAGCGCCGTTGAATTTGACAGTCTATCACCCCTCCACTTT. It codes for CASAVEFDSLSPLHF.

The V and J genes are TRBV6-1 and TRBJ1-1, with a weak D call TRBD1 (6 bases). Trimming stripped 5 bases from V and 5 bases from J, with 21 bases between. The CDR3 consists of 16 residues. The germline V gene has CDR1 MNHNS and CDR2 SASEGT. CDR3 loop: CASSKHRDIRWTEAFF. The DNA for the CDR3 is TGTGCCAGCAGTAAACACCGGGACATCAGGTGGACTGAAGCTTTCTTT.

This clonotype was seen ten or more times. The chain carries TRBV7-8 and TRBJ2-7, with 7 nucleotides matching TRBD2. V lost 5 bases, J lost 0 bases, and 10 bases stayed unmatched. The germline V gene has CDR1 SGHVS and CDR2 FQNEAQ. The CDR3 runs 16 residues. The CDR3 region is CASSPISGVSSYEQYF. For the CDR3, the DNA is TGTGCCAGCAGCCCTATAAGCGGGGTTAGCTCCTACGAGCAGTACTTC.

This clonotype was observed at least ten times. V and J are TRBV5-1 and TRBJ1-5; D might be TRBD1 (5 bases). Germline assignment: CDR1 SGHRS and CDR2 YFSETQ. Trimming took 0 bases from V and 7 from J, leaving 11 bases between them. This CDR3 region has 14 residues. CDR3 DNA: TGCGCCAGCAGCTTGGGGGGCGCAGGGCAGCCCCAGCATTTT. Encoded protein: CASSLGGAGQPQHF.

Turning to this clonotype: One base away lies a much larger clone, so this may be a sequencing read error. The J gene is TRBJ2-3, the V gene TRBV5-1, with TRBD2 matching 10 bases. The CDR3 totals 15 residues. V shed 4 bases, J shed 5 bases, and the junction held 7 bases outside the gene matches. Germline V gene sequence: CDR1 SGHRS, CDR2 YFSETQ. CDR3 amino acids: CASSASGSSVDTQYF. The CDR3 DNA is TGCGCCAGCAGCGCTAGCGGGAGTTCTGTAGATACGCAGTATTTT.

The chain links TRBV4-1 to TRBJ2-7; 12 bases match TRBD2. Germline assignment: CDR1 MGHRA and CDR2 YSYEKL. This CDR3 spans 13 amino acids. V was clipped by 4 bases and J by 6 bases; unmatched bases: 1. CDR3 nucleotides: TGCGCCAGCAGCCGACTAGCGGGGGCCGAGCAGTACTTC. This codes for CASSRLAGAEQYF.

This clonotype was counted many times. V usage is TRBV7-9 and J usage is TRBJ2-5; 12 bases agree with TRBD2. Trimming took 5 bases from V and 5 from J; bases not matched to a gene: 9. Looked up from germline, CDR1 is SEHNR and CDR2 is FQNEAQ (reference sequence). This CDR3 spans 16 amino acids. CDR3 sequence: CASSTLLAGGQETQYF. The CDR3 nucleotides read TGTGCCAGCAGCACTCTACTAGCGGGGGGCCAGGAGACCCAGTACTTC.

The CDR3 coding sequence is TGTGCCAGCAATGGTTCGGACAGGGGGCACCCCTACGAGCAGTACTTC. This gives the protein CASNGSDRGHPYEQYF. The chain couples TRBV7-9 to TRBJ2-7; 11 positions agree with TRBD1. The germline V gene has CDR1 SEHNR and CDR2 FQNEAQ (reference sequence). The CDR3 sequence is 16 residues long. The junction had 10 bases not matched to a gene; V was cut back by 7 bases and J by 2 bases. The full variable domain, with the rest looked up from reference TRBV7-9 and TRBJ2-7, is DTGVSQNPRHKITKRGQNVTFRCDPISEHNRLYWYRQTLGQGPEFLTYFQNEAQLEKSRLLSDRFSAERPKGSFSTLEIQRTEQGDSAMYLCASNGSDRGHPYEQYFGPGTRLTVT.

V is TRBV20-1 and J is TRBJ1-3; the D is unclear. From germline, CDR1 is DFQATT and CDR2 SNEGSKA (reference sequence). Trimming removed 2 bases at V and 2 bases at J, with 10 bases between. The CDR3 spans 14 residues. The CDR3 coding sequence is TGCAGTGCTAGACCCCCGAACGCTGGAAACACCATATATTTT. Its protein product is CSARPPNAGNTIYF.

This clonotype was counted at least ten times. The V call is TRBV3-1, the J call TRBJ2-4, with TRBD1 as a possible D gene (6 bases). Trimming removed 4 bases at V and 1 base at J, with 14 bases between. Germline V gene sequence: CDR1 LGHDT, CDR2 YNNKEL (reference sequence). This CDR3 is built from 16 residues. The CDR3, as DNA: TGTGCCAGCAGCCGGGGGCAGGGGAACGCCAAAAACATTCAGTACTTC. The encoded protein is CASSRGQGNAKNIQYF.

This clonotype was counted ten times or more. The chain couples TRBV7-8 to TRBJ2-5; D is ambiguous. The CDR3 has 14 amino acids. The germline V gene has CDR1 SGHVS and CDR2 FQNEAQ. Trimming took 5 bases from V and 4 from J, leaving 14 bases between them. The CDR3 loop reads CASSLRVRAETQYF. CDR3 nucleotides: TGTGCCAGCAGCCTCCGGGTCCGGGCAGAGACCCAGTACTTC.

With regard to this clonotype: At one of its ends the junction is not consistent with the germline gene, which may arise from a read error. This CDR3 reads CSTRGYLTQYF. CDR3 coding DNA: TGCAGTACTAGGGGCTATTTGACCCAGTACTTC. This chain connects TRBV20-1 to TRBJ2-5, with D possibly called TRBD1 or TRBD2 (5 bases each). CDR3 length equals 11 residues. CDR1 is DFQATT, CDR2 SNEGSKA, per germline (reference sequence).

With regard to this clonotype: Germline is not matched at one junction end, which may reflect a read error. This rearrangement joins TRBV5-5 to TRBJ1-1; possibly TRBD1 for D (6 bases). The CDR3 consists of 15 residues. Germline values: CDR1 SGHKS, CDR2 YYEKEE (reference sequence). The CDR3 loop is CASSPWGPRDTEAFF. Written as DNA, the CDR3 is TGCGCCAGCAGCCCCTGGGGGCCCCGTGACACTGAAGCTTTCTTT.

This clonotype occurred a few times. The chain uses TRBV6-5 and TRBJ1-1; TRBD1 matches at 12 bases. The germline CDR1 and CDR2 sequences are MNHEY and SVGAGI. With 0 bases clipped from V and 5 bases from J, the junction kept 4 bases outside the gene matches. This CDR3 is 16 amino acids long. CDR3: CASSYSGTGGLTEAFF. The CDR3, as DNA: TGTGCCAGCAGTTACTCCGGGACAGGGGGCCTTACTGAAGCTTTCTTT.

This CDR3 is CASSDGQGSPLHF. The DNA for the CDR3 is TGTGCCAGCTCGGATGGACAGGGATCACCCCTCCACTTT. The chain links TRBV18 to TRBJ1-6; 8 bases align to TRBD1. The germline CDR1 and CDR2 sequences are KGHSH and LQKENI. CDR3 length equals 13 residues. J was trimmed by 10 bases and V by 6 bases; bases with no gene match: 5.

A word on this clonotype: This may come from a read error, since a much larger clone is one base off. The J gene is TRBJ2-1, the V gene TRBV3-1; D is perhaps TRBD2 (6 bases). CDR3 length: 13 residues. Trimming left V 0 bases short and J 9 bases short, with 9 bases between. Germline loops: CDR1 LGHDT, CDR2 YNNKEL (reference sequence). The chain's CDR3 is CASSQDGGVEQFF. The CDR3 region has the DNA TGTGCCAGCAGCCAAGATGGAGGGGTTGAGCAGTTCTTC.

This clonotype appeared a few times. The chain is built from TRBV4-1 and TRBJ2-7; 9 bases align to TRBD1. This CDR3 contains 16 residues. V shed 2 bases and J 0 bases; nucleotides not matched to a gene: 5. CDR1 is MGHRA and CDR2 is YSYEKL in the germline V gene. CDR3 in DNA: TGCGCCAGCAGCCAACCCGGGACAGGGAACTCCTACGAGCAGTACTTC. It yields the protein CASSQPGTGNSYEQYF.

As regards this clonotype: A read error is possible here, since a much larger clone lies one base away. This CDR3 is CASSPPDYEQYF. The CDR3 nucleotides are TGTGCCAGCAGTCCCCCGGACTACGAGCAGTACTTC. This chain links TRBV7-2 with TRBJ2-7, with D unclear. Germline lookup yields CDR1 SGHTA and CDR2 FQGNSA. The CDR3 runs to 12 residues. V was trimmed by 6 bases and J by 3 bases, leaving 9 bases between them.

The J gene is TRBJ2-5, the V gene TRBV2; 13 bases are a match to TRBD2. V lost 3 bases to trimming and J lost 7 bases; unmatched junction nucleotides: 14. The CDR3 is 18 amino acids. CDR1 SNHLY and CDR2 FYNNEI come from the germline V gene. CDR3 sequence (DNA): TGTGCCAGCAGTGACCACTCGGGACTAGCGGGGACCGGGGGGACCCAGTACTTC. Translation: CASSDHSGLAGTGGTQYF.

This clonotype occurred a few times. The chain joins TRBV10-3 to TRBJ1-5; D uncertain. This CDR3 region has 14 residues. CDR1 is ENHRY, CDR2 SYGVKD, per germline. Trimming pared 2 bases from V and 7 bases from J, leaving 12 bases between. CDR3 in DNA: TGTGCCATCAGTGAGGGTGAGGCGGGCCAGCCCCAGCATTTT. Protein sequence: CAISEGEAGQPQHF.

This clonotype was found a few times. J is TRBJ2-3 and V is TRBV6-1; 7 bases are shared with TRBD2. The CDR3 consists of 22 residues. Trimming cost V 0 bases and J 4 bases; bases outside gene matches: 25. CDR1 and CDR2 from the germline V gene are MNHNS and SASEGT. CDR3 amino acids: CASSEALPGPRVVRESADTQYF. As DNA, the CDR3 is TGTGCCAGCAGTGAAGCGCTTCCCGGGCCGCGGGTGGTGCGGGAGTCTGCAGATACGCAGTATTTT.

In its sample, this clonotype was seen a few times. The junction shows a germline mismatch at one end, possibly a read error. The CDR3 DNA reads TGTACCAGCAGCTCAATCCGGGGAAGTACTGAAGCTTTCTTT. This gives the protein CTSSSIRGSTEAFF. V usage is TRBV11-2 and J usage is TRBJ1-1, with D unclear. Germline V gene data show CDR1 as SGHAT and CDR2 as FQNNGV. The CDR3 runs 14 residues.

The rearrangement links TRBV7-8 to TRBJ2-5, with TRBD2 matching over 12 bases. With 8 bases clipped from V and 2 bases from J, the junction kept 6 bases outside the gene matches. Germline V CDR1 and CDR2: SGHVS, FQNEAQ. The CDR3 is 15 residues long. CDR3 region: CASSSSGGAQETQYF. Here the CDR3 DNA reads TGTGCCAGCTCCTCTAGCGGGGGGGCACAAGAGACCCAGTACTTC. The whole variable domain, remainder taken from reference TRBV7-8 and TRBJ2-5, is GAGVSQSPRYKVAKRGQDVALRCDPISGHVSLFWYQQALGQGPEFLTYFQNEAQLDKSGLPSDRFFAERPEGSVSTLKIQRTQQEDSAVYLCASSSSGGAQETQYFGPGTRLLVL.